A selection of T cell receptor beta chains follows, all from one sample in a study of blood T cell repertoires in COVID-19. The table came from immunoSEQ multiplex PCR; TCRdb's copy has only in-frame clones and leaves some out. The top ten clones hold approximately 1.2% of a sample with 380,000 or so clones, roughly nine tenths of them seen once. Material: peripheral blood. All receptors derive from a man in his forties or fifties with acute or convalescent COVID-19. Each CDR3 is given with its conserved first and last residue. The D gene is left open where the match is weak. Size is omitted from some rows. Given values are once, few, many or a class for expanded clones.

D gene	V gene	CDR3 length	J gene	clone size	CDR3 DNA	CDR3 protein
NA	TRBV5-1	14	TRBJ2-4	once	TGCGCCAGCAGCTTGGGAGGGGGTAAAAACATTCAGTACTTC	CASSLGGGKNIQYF
NA	TRBV9	14	TRBJ1-1	NA	TGTGCCAGCAGCGTAGGACAAATGAACACTGAAGCTTTCTTT	CASSVGQMNTEAFF
TRBD2	TRBV9	15	TRBJ2-1	NA	TGTGCCAGCAGCGTAGTGCCTAGCGGGATCTATGAGCAGTTCTTC	CASSVVPSGIYEQFF
NA	TRBV2	13	TRBJ1-1	NA	TGTGCCAGCAGCGCAAGCACAGGCACTGAAGCTTTCTTT	CASSASTGTEAFF
NA	TRBV29-1	13	TRBJ2-1	NA	TGCAGCGTTTTGCAGGGTGCCTACAATGAGCAGTTCTTC	CSVLQGAYNEQFF
NA	TRBV7-2	12	TRBJ1-2	NA	TGTGCCAGCAGCTTTCAGAACTATGGCTACACCTTC	CASSFQNYGYTF
TRBD2	TRBV5-1	15	TRBJ2-3	NA	TGCGCCAGCAGCTTCGGGGGGGTTACCACAGATACGCAGTATTTT	CASSFGGVTTDTQYF
NA	TRBV7-9	17	TRBJ2-3	NA	TGTGCCAGCAGCCCGCGCGGGGGCCTCCTTGGCACAGATACGCAGTATTTT	CASSPRGGLLGTDTQYF
TRBD1	TRBV4-1	16	TRBJ1-5	few	TGCGCCAGCAGCCAGACAGGGGATCTTAGTATTCAGCCCCAGCATTTT	CASSQTGDLSIQPQHF
NA	TRBV2	16	TRBJ1-4	NA	TGTGCCAGCAGTGAGTCCCCCACGGGGTCTAATGAAAAACTGTTTTTT	CASSESPTGSNEKLFF
NA	TRBV5-1	12	TRBJ2-1	NA	TGCGCCAGCAGCCCCGGGGAGGATGAGCAGTTCTTC	CASSPGEDEQFF
NA	TRBV28	17	TRBJ1-6	once	TGTGCCAGCAGTTTAATGTACGGACAGCGAGATAATTCACCCCTCCACTTT	CASSLMYGQRDNSPLHF
TRBD1	TRBV30	12	TRBJ2-7	NA	TGTGCCTCCTCAGGGGGCTATTACGAGCAGTACTTC	CASSGGYYEQYF
TRBD2	TRBV2	15	TRBJ2-1	once	TGTGCCAGCAGGTTTGAGCGGGGGGGCTCCAATGAGCAGTTCTTC	CASRFERGGSNEQFF
TRBD1	TRBV28	16	TRBJ2-7	NA	TGTGCCAGCAGTTCCCCGGGACAGGGGACCCCCTACGAGCAGTACTTC	CASSSPGQGTPYEQYF
TRBD1	TRBV5-1	15	TRBJ2-7	once	TGCGCCAGCAGGAAGACCGGGACAGCTTCCTACGAGCAGTACTTC	CASRKTGTASYEQYF
NA	TRBV5-1	17	TRBJ2-1	NA	TGCGCCAGCAGCTTAGCGGCTAGCCTTGGCTCCTACAATGAGCAGTTCTTC	CASSLAASLGSYNEQFF
TRBD2	TRBV18	16	TRBJ2-3	NA	TGTGCCAGCTCACCGCCAGCGGGGTGGGGAGAAGATACGCAGTATTTT	CASSPPAGWGEDTQYF
TRBD1	TRBV11-2	15	TRBJ1-5	NA	TGTGCCAGCAGCCCCGGCCCGAGGGGGCATCAGCCCCAGCATTTT	CASSPGPRGHQPQHF
TRBD1	TRBV14	15	TRBJ1-1	NA	TGTGCCAGCAGCCCGCTGGGACAGCGGGACACTGAAGCTTTCTTT	CASSPLGQRDTEAFF
NA	TRBV3-1/TRBV3-2	16	TRBJ1-1	NA	TGTGCCAGCAGCCAAGGAAGAAGTGGGCTGAACACTGAAGCTTTCTTT	CASSQGRSGLNTEAFF
TRBD1	TRBV19	15	TRBJ1-1	NA	TGTGCCAGTAGAGCCTCGGCAGGGGGTAACACTGAAGCTTTCTTT	CASRASAGGNTEAFF
NA	TRBV27	13	TRBJ1-5	NA	TGTGCCAGCAGTTTAGGGGGCAGGCAGCCCCAGCATTTT	CASSLGGRQPQHF
TRBD2	TRBV19	17	TRBJ2-2	NA	TGTGCCAGCACGGGAATACTAGCGGGGGAAAACACCGGGGAGCTGTTTTTT	CASTGILAGENTGELFF
TRBD1	TRBV19	15	TRBJ2-7	NA	TGTGCCAGTAGTATCAGGGGGCTGAACCCCTACGAGCAGTACTTC	CASSIRGLNPYEQYF
TRBD1	TRBV7-8	15	TRBJ2-3	NA	TGTGCCAGCAGGACAGGGGGGCCGGGCACAGATACGCAGTATTTT	CASRTGGPGTDTQYF
NA	TRBV2	15	TRBJ2-6	NA	TGTGCCAGCAGCCAGGGTCTGGCTGGGGCCAACGTCCTGACTTTC	CASSQGLAGANVLTF
TRBD1	TRBV11-2	14	TRBJ1-2	NA	TGTGCCAGCAGCCTAGGGACAGCAAACTATGGCTACACCTTC	CASSLGTANYGYTF
NA	TRBV2	14	TRBJ1-5	NA	TGTGCCAGCAAATTTACGGGTAGCAATCAGCCCCAGCATTTT	CASKFTGSNQPQHF
NA	TRBV2	15	TRBJ1-5	few	TGTGCCAGCAGCATAGCAGGGGAAAGGGGGCAGCCCCAGCATTTT	CASSIAGERGQPQHF
NA	TRBV4-1	13	TRBJ1-2	few	TGCGCCAGCAGCCAAGATATGAAGCTCGGCTACACCTTC	CASSQDMKLGYTF
NA	TRBV3-1/TRBV3-2	15	TRBJ2-3	NA	TGTGCCAGCAGCCAAGCGGGGGAGAGTACAGATACGCAGTATTTT	CASSQAGESTDTQYF
TRBD1	TRBV6-5	15	TRBJ1-5	NA	TGTGCCAGCAGTCGGGACAGGGGAGATCATCAGCCCCAGCATTTT	CASSRDRGDHQPQHF
TRBD2	TRBV6-5	14	TRBJ2-5	NA	TGTGCCAGCAGGCTAGCGGGGTCATGGGAGACCCAGTACTTC	CASRLAGSWETQYF
TRBD1	TRBV7-9	17	TRBJ1-2	NA	TGTGCCAGCAGCTTATTCCCAGGGGGCGCAGAGAACTATGGCTACACCTTC	CASSLFPGGAENYGYTF
NA	TRBV6-4	14	TRBJ1-5	NA	TGTGCGCGGACCGGGGAGGGTAGCAATCAGCCCCAGCATTTT	CARTGEGSNQPQHF
TRBD1	TRBV9	16	TRBJ1-1	NA	TGTGCCAGCAGCGTGGGAGGACAGGGGAAGAACACTGAAGCTTTCTTT	CASSVGGQGKNTEAFF
NA	TRBV5-6	15	TRBJ1-2	NA	TGTGCCAGCAGCTTGCGAACACAGGGTAGGTTTGGCTACACCTTC	CASSLRTQGRFGYTF
TRBD1	TRBV7-2	12	TRBJ1-1	NA	TGTGCCAGCAGCTTCTCCGGGACAGGGGCTTTCTTT	CASSFSGTGAFF
TRBD1	TRBV9	16	TRBJ1-4	NA	TGTGCCAGCAGCGTAGCCGGGGGACAGATTAATGAAAAACTGTTTTTT	CASSVAGGQINEKLFF
NA	TRBV12-3/TRBV12-4	13	TRBJ1-2	NA	TGTGCCAGCAGTTTAGGGGAGAACTATGGCTACACCTTC	CASSLGENYGYTF
NA	TRBV4-1	13	TRBJ1-1	NA	TGCGCCAGCAGCCTCCAGGCGGCAGGGAAGGCTTTCTTT	CASSLQAAGKAFF
TRBD1	TRBV3-1/TRBV3-2	14	TRBJ1-1	NA	TGTGCCAGCAGCCTCGGACAGGGAAGGGTAGGGGCTTTCTTT	CASSLGQGRVGAFF
NA	TRBV6-4	15	TRBJ2-1	NA	TGTGCCAGCAGTGACCAGGGTGGGTCCTACAATGAGCAGTTCTTC	CASSDQGGSYNEQFF
NA	TRBV4-3	15	TRBJ2-7	few	TGCGCCAGCAGCCAAGGGGTCGGCGGAGCCTACGAGCAGTACTTC	CASSQGVGGAYEQYF
TRBD2	TRBV7-9	15	TRBJ2-1	NA	TGTGCCAGCGCCGGACTAGCGGGAGAAAGGCATGAGCAGTTCTTC	CASAGLAGERHEQFF
TRBD1	TRBV9	16	TRBJ1-4	NA	TGTGCCAGCAGCGTAGGACAGGGCGCAACTAATGAAAAACTGTTTTTT	CASSVGQGATNEKLFF
NA	TRBV7-2	16	TRBJ1-5	once	TGTGCCAGCAGTTCATCTCCAACGGGAGTTACTCAGCCCCAGCATTTT	CASSSSPTGVTQPQHF
NA	TRBV11-2	14	TRBJ2-7	NA	TGTGCCAGCAGCGGCTGGAGGCATTCCTACGAGCAGTACTTC	CASSGWRHSYEQYF
NA	TRBV10-3	11	TRBJ1-1	NA	TGTGCCATTTTAAGGGGCACTGAAGCTTTCTTT	CAILRGTEAFF
NA	TRBV6-8	16	TRBJ2-7	NA	TGTGCCAGCAGGGGATGTCCCGGGAGAAAGTCCTACGAGCAGTACTTC	CASRGCPGRKSYEQYF
NA	TRBV9	16	TRBJ2-3	once	TGTGCCAGCAGCGCCGGACGGGGAGTTCGCACAGATACGCAGTATTTT	CASSAGRGVRTDTQYF
NA	TRBV5-5	12	TRBJ1-1	NA	TGTGCCAGCAGCTTGGCCCGGGTTGCAGCTTTCTTT	CASSLARVAAFF
NA	TRBV5-1	16	TRBJ2-5	NA	TGCGCCAGCAGCTTTTCGGCCAGGGGGGACCACGAGACCCAGTACTTC	CASSFSARGDHETQYF
NA	TRBV27	15	TRBJ1-1	NA	TGTGCCAGCAGTCTGTCCGGGGACTCTCACACTGAAGCTTTCTTT	CASSLSGDSHTEAFF
NA	TRBV7-3	13	TRBJ2-3	NA	TGTGCCAGCAGCTCTACTCGAACAGATACGCAGTATTTT	CASSSTRTDTQYF